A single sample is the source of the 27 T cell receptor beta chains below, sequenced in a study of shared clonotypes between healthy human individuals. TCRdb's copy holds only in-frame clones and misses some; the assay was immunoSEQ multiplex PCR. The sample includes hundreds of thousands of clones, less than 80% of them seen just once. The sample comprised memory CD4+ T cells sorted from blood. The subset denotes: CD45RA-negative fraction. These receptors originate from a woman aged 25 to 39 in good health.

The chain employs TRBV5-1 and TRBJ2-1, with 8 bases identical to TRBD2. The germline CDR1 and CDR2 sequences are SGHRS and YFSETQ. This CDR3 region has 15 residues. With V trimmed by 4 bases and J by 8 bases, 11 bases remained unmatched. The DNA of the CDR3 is TGCGCCAGCAGCACCTCCGGGACTAGTAGTTATGAGCAGTTCTTC. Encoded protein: CASSTSGTSSYEQFF.

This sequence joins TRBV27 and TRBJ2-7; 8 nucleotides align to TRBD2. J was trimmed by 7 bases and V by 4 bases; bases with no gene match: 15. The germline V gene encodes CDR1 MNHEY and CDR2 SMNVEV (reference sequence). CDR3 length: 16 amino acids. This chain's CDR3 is CASSSRPLAEGGEQYF. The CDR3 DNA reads TGTGCCAGCAGTTCCCGCCCACTAGCGGAGGGGGGAGAGCAGTACTTC.

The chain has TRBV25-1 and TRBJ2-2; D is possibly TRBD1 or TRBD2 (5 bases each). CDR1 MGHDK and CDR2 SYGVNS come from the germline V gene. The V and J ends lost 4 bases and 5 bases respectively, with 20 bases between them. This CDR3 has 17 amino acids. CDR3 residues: CASSGPPGQGRTGELFF. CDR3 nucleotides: TGTGCCAGCAGTGGCCCCCCGGGGCAGGGACGAACCGGGGAGCTGTTTTTT.

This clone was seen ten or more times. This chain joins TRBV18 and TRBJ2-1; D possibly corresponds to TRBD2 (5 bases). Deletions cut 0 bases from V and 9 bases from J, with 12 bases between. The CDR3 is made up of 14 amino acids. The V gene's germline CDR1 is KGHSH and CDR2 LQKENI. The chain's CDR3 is CASSPPSSNVEQFF. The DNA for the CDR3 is TGTGCCAGCTCACCACCGTCTAGCAATGTTGAGCAGTTCTTC.

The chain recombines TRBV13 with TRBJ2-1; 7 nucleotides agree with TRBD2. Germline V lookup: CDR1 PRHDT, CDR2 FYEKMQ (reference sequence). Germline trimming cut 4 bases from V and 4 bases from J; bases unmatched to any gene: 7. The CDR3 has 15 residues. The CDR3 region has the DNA TGTGCCAGCAGCTCCTCCGGGGGAGGGTACAATGAGCAGTTCTTC. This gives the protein CASSSSGGGYNEQFF.

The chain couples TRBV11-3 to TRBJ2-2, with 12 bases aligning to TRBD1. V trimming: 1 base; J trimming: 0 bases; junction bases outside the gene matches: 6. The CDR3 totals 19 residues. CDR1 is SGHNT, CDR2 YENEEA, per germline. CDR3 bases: TGTGCCAGCAGCTTAGGGGGACAGGGGGCTTACGCGAACACCGGGGAGCTGTTTTTT. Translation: CASSLGGQGAYANTGELFF.

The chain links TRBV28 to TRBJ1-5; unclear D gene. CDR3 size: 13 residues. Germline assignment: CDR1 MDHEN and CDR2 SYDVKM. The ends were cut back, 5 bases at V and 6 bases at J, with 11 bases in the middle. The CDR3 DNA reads TGTGCCAGCAGTCTGGTTTTGGGTCAGCCCCAGCATTTT. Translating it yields CASSLVLGQPQHF.

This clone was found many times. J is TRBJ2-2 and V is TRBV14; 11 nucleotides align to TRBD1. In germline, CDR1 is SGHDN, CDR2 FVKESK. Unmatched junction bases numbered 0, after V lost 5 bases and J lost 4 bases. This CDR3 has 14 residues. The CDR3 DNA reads TGTGCCAGCAGCGGGACAGGGGGCACCGGGGAGCTGTTTTTT. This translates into CASSGTGGTGELFF.

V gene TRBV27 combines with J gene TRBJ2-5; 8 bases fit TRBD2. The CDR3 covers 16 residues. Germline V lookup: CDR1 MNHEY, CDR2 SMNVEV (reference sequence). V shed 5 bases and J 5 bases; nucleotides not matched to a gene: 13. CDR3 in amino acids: CASSGTRRLTSETQYF. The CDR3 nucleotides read TGTGCCAGCAGTGGGACTAGGCGGCTAACCAGTGAGACCCAGTACTTC.

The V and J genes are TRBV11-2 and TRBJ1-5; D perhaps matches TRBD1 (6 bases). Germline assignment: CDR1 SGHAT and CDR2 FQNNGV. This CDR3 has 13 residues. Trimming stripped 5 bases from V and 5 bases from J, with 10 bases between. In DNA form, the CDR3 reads TGTGCCAGCAGCCGACAGGCCGATCAGCCCCAGCATTTT. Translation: CASSRQADQPQHF.

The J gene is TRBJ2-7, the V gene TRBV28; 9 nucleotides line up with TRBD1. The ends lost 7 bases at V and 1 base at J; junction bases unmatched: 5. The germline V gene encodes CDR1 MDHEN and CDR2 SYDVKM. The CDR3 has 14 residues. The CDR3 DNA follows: TGTGCCAGCACCCCGGGACAGGGATCCTACGAGCAGTACTTC. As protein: CASTPGQGSYEQYF.

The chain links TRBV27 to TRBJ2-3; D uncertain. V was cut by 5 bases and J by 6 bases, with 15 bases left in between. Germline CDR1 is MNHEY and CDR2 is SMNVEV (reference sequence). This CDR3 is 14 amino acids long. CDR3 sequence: CASSLGTRPDTQYF. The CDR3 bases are TGTGCCAGCAGTCTCGGAACCCGGCCGGATACGCAGTATTTT.

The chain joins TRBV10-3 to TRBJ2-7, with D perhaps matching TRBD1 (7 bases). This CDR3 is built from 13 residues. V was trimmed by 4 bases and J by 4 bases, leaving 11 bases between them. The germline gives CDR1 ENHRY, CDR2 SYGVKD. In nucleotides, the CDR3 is TGTGCCATCAGTGCGCAGGGGGGTTACGAGCAGTACTTC. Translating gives CAISAQGGYEQYF.

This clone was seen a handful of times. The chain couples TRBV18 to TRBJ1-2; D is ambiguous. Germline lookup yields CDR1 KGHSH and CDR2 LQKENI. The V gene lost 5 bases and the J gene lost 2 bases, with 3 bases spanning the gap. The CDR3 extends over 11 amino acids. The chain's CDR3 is CASSGNYGYTF. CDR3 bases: TGTGCCAGCTCAGGAAACTATGGCTACACCTTC. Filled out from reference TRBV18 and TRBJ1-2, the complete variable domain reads NAGVMQNPRHLVRRRGQEARLRCSPMKGHSHVYWYRQLPEEGLKFMVYLQKENIIDESGMPKERFSAEFPKEGPSILRIQQVVRGDSAAYFCASSGNYGYTFGSGTRLTVV.

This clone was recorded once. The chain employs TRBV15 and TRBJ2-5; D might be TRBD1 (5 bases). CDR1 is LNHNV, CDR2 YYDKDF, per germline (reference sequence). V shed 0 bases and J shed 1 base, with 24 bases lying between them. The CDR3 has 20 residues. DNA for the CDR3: TGTGCCACCAGCAGAGATGGTTGGTCTGGGCAGGGTCTTTCCCAAGAGACCCAGTACTTC. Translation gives CATSRDGWSGQGLSQETQYF. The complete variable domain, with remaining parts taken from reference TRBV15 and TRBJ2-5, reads DAMVIQNPRYQVTQFGKPVTLSCSQTLNHNVMYWYQQKSSQAPKLLFHYYDKDFNNEADTPDNFQSRRPNTSFCFLDIRSPGLGDTAMYLCATSRDGWSGQGLSQETQYFGPGTRLLVL.

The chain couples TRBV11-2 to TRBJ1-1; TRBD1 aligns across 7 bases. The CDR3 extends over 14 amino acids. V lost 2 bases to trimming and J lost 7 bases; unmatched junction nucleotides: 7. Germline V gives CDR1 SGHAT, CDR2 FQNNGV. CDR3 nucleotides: TGTGCCAGCAGCTTATCTGGGACAGTCTATGAAGCTTTCTTT. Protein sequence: CASSLSGTVYEAFF.

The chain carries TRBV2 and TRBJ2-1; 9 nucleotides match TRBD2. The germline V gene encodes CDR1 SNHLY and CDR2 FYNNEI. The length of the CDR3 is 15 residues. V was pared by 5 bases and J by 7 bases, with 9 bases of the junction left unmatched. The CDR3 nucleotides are TGTGCCAGCAGTCCCCCGGATAGCGGGAGAAATGAGCAGTTCTTC. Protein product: CASSPPDSGRNEQFF.

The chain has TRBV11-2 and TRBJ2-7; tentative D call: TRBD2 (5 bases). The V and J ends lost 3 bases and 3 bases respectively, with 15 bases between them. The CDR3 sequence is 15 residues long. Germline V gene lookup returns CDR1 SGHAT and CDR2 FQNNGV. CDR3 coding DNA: TGTGCCAGCAGCTTTAACCCCGGGAAGAACTACGAGCAGTACTTC. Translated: CASSFNPGKNYEQYF.

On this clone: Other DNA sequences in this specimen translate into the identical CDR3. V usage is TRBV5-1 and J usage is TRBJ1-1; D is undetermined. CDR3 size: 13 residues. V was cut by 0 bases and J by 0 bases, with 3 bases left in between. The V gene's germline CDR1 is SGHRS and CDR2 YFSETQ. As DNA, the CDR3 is TGCGCCAGCAGCTTGGCCGTGAACACTGAAGCTTTCTTT. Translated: CASSLAVNTEAFF.

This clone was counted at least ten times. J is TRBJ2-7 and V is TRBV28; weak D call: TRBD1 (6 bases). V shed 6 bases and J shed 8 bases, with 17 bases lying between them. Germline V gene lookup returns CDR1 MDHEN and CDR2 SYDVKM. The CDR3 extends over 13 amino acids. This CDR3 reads CASRFPTGSKQYF. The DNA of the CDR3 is TGTGCCAGCAGGTTTCCTACAGGGTCGAAGCAGTACTTC. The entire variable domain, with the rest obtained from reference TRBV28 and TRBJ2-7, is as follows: DVKVTQSSRYLVKRTGEKVFLECVQDMDHENMFWYRQDPGLGLRLIYFSYDVKMKEKGDIPEGYSVSREKKERFSLILESASTNQTSMYLCASRFPTGSKQYFGPGTRLTVT.

The chain's CDR3 is CASMDGRAHEQYF. Written as DNA, the CDR3 is TGTGCCAGCATGGACGGGAGGGCCCACGAGCAGTACTTC. The V and J genes are TRBV6-1 and TRBJ2-7, with 8 nucleotides matching TRBD2. Losses at the gene ends were 7 bases for V and 5 bases for J; bases not matched to a gene: 7. Per the germline V gene, CDR1 is MNHNS and CDR2 is SASEGT. The CDR3 has 13 residues.

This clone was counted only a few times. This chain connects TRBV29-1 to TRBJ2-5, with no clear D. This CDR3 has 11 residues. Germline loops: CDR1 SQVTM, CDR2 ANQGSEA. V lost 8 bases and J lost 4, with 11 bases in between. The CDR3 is CSSVARETQYF. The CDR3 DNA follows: TGCAGCTCTGTGGCCCGAGAGACCCAGTACTTC.

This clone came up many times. CDR3 residues: CASSLRTSGLFF. In nucleotides, the CDR3 is TGTGCCAGCAGCCTGCGGACTAGCGGCCTGTTCTTC. The chain is built from TRBV11-2 and TRBJ2-1; 10 nucleotides match TRBD2. The CDR3 consists of 12 residues. Germline trimming cut 5 bases from V and 15 bases from J; bases unmatched to any gene: 7. CDR1 and CDR2 (germline): SGHAT, FQNNGV.

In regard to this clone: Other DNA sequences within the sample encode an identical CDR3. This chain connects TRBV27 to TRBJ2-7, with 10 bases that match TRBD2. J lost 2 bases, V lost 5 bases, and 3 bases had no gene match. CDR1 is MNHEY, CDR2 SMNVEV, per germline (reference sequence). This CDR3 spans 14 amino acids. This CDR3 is CASSPLAGAYEQYF. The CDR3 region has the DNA TGTGCCAGCAGTCCCCTAGCGGGGGCCTACGAGCAGTACTTC.

CDR3 sequence (DNA): TGTGCCAGCACCAAAGTACGGGAGGAAGAGACCCAGTACTTC. Translation gives CASTKVREEETQYF. The chain combines TRBV7-2 with TRBJ2-5, with 7 bases identical to TRBD2. The CDR3 sequence is 14 residues long. Trimming removed 7 bases from V and 3 bases from J; junction bases left unmatched: 8. Germline lookup yields CDR1 SGHTA and CDR2 FQGNSA.

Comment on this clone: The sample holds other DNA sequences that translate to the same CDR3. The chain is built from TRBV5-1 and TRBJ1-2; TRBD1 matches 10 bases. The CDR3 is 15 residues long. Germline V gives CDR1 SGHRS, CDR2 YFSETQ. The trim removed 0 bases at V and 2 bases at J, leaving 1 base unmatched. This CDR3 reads CASSLAGQGNYGYTF. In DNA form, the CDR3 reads TGCGCCAGCAGCTTGGCGGGACAGGGGAACTATGGCTACACCTTC.

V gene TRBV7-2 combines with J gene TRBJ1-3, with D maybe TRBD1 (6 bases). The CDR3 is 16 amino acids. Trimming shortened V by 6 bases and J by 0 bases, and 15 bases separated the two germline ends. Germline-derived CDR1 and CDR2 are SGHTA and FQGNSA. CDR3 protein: CASSRDRLSSGNTIYF. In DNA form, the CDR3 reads TGTGCCAGCAGTCGAGACAGGCTAAGCTCTGGAAACACCATATATTTT.